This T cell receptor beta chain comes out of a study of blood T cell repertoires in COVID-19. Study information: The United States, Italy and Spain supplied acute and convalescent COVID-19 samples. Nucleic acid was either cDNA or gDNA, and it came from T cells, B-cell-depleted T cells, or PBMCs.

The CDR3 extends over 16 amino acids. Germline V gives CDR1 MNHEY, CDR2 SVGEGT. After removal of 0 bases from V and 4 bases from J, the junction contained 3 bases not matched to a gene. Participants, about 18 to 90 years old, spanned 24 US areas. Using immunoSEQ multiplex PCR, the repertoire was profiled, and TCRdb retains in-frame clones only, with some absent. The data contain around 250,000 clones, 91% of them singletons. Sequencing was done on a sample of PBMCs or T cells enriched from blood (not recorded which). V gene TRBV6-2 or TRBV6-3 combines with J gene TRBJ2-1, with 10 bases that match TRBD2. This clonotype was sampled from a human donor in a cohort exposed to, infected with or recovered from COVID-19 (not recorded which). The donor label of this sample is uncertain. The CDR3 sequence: CASSYSLAGGYNEQFF. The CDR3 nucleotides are TGTGCCAGCAGTTACTCGTTAGCGGGGGGTTACAATGAGCAGTTCTTC.